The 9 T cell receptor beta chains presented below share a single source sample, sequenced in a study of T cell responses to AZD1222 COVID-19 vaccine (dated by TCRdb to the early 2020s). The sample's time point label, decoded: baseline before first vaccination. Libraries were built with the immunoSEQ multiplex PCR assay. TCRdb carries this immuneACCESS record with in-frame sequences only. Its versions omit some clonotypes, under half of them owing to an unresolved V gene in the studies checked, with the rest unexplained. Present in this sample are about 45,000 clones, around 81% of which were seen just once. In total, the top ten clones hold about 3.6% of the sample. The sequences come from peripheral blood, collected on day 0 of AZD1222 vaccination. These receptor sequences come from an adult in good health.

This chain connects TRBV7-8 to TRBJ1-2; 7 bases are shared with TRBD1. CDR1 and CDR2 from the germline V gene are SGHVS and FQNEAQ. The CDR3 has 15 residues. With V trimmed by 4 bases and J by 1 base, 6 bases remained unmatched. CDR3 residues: CASSSDRPYNYGYTF. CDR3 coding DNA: TGTGCCAGCAGCTCGGACAGGCCGTATAACTATGGCTACACCTTC.

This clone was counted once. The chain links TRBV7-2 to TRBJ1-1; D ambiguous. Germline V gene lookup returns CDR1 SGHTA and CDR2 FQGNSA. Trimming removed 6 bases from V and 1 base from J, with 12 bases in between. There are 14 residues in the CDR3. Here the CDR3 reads CASRRYQENTEAFF. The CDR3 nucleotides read TGTGCCAGCAGGCGATATCAGGAGAACACTGAAGCTTTCTTT.

CDR3 in DNA: TGTGCCAGCAGTGAAGATCAGGGAGTGAACTATGGCTACACCTTC. It encodes CASSEDQGVNYGYTF. The chain uses TRBV6-1 and TRBJ1-2; D might be TRBD1 (5 bases). The CDR3 is 15 residues long. Germline CDR1 is MNHNS and CDR2 is SASEGT. V was clipped by 1 base and J by 2 bases, with 11 bases between them.

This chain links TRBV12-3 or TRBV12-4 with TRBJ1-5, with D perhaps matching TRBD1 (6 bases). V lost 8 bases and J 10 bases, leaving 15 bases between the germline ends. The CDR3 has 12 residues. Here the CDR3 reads CASGRRGEPQHF. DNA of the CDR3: TGTGCCAGCGGAAGAAGGGGGGAACCCCAGCATTTT.

This CDR3 reads CATSRPGPNEKLFF. CDR3 coding DNA: TGTGCCACCAGCAGGCCGGGTCCTAATGAAAAACTGTTTTTT. The genes are TRBV15 and TRBJ1-4, with no clear D. The CDR3 is 14 amino acids. Trimming removed 3 bases at V and 3 bases at J, with 8 bases between. Germline CDR1 LNHNV, CDR2 YYDKDF (reference sequence).

The CDR3 DNA reads TGTGCCAGCAGTTCACACAGGGCCGGGATTCGGAGCTCTGGAAACACCATATATTTT. Residues: CASSSHRAGIRSSGNTIYF. This sequence joins TRBV3-1 (or the pseudogene TRBV3-2) and TRBJ1-3, with a weak D call TRBD1 (6 bases). The V gene lost 6 bases and the J gene lost 0 bases, with 24 bases spanning the gap. The germline gives CDR1 LGHDT, CDR2 YNNKEL (reference sequence). The CDR3 is 19 residues long.

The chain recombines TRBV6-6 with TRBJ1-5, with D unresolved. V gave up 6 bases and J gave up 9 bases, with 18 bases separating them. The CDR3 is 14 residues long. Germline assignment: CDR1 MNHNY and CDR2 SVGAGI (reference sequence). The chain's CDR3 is CASRRTDGDGPQHF. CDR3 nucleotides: TGTGCCAGCAGGAGGACGGATGGGGATGGGCCCCAGCATTTT.

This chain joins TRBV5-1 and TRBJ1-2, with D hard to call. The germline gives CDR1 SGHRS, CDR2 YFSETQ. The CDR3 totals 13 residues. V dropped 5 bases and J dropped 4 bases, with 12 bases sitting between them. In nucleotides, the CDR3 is TGCGCCAGCAGTGGCGCCGGTTTCTATGGCTACACCTTC. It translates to CASSGAGFYGYTF.

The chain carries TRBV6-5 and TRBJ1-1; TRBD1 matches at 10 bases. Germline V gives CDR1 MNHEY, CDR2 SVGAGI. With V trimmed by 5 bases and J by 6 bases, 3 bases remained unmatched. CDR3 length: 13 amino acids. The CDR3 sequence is CASSLDRGAEAFF. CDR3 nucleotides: TGTGCCAGCAGTCTGGACAGGGGGGCTGAAGCTTTCTTT.